The rows below give T cell receptor beta chains drawn from one sample of a study of lymphopenia after photon versus proton radiotherapy. Data came from immunoSEQ multiplex PCR; TCRdb stores just in-frame clones and leaves some out. The table includes 40,000 or so clones, more than 85% detected once. The material sequenced was peripheral blood, taken from a patient treated with photon-based radiotherapy. These receptors were collected from a man between 60 and 75 years old with cholangiocarcinoma. Both conserved end residues are part of each CDR3. Fields, in order: J gene, V gene, D gene, CDR3 DNA, CDR3 protein. D genes are given only for firm matches.

>TRBJ1-1|TRBV6-1|NA
TGTGCCAGCAGTGAACAAGCAGGGCCGAACACTGAAGCTTTCTTT
CASSEQAGPNTEAFF
>TRBJ1-1|TRBV6-5|NA
TGTGCCAGCAGTTACTCGAACAGGGACACTGAAGCTTTCTTT
CASSYSNRDTEAFF
>TRBJ2-3|TRBV6-5|NA
TGTGCCAGCAGTACCGGGAGAGTCACAGATACGCAGTATTTT
CASSTGRVTDTQYF
>TRBJ2-5|TRBV11-3|NA
TGTGCCAGCAGCTCTAGGGCGGTCGGGGAGACCCAGTACTTC
CASSSRAVGETQYF
>TRBJ2-7|TRBV5-1|NA
TGCGCCAGCAGCTCGTCGGTACCCAGGGGAGGTATCGACGAGCAGTACTTC
CASSSSVPRGGIDEQYF
>TRBJ2-7|TRBV7-3|TRBD1
TGTGCCAGCAGCTTAAGCCGGGACAGGGCCTACGAGCAGTACTTC
CASSLSRDRAYEQYF
>TRBJ2-7|TRBV4-1|NA
TGCGCCAGCAGCCAAGACCCGGCCTCCTACGAGCAGTACTTC
CASSQDPASYEQYF
>TRBJ2-3|TRBV7-8|NA
TGTGCCAGCAGCTTTGGGTTATTGCTGAAAGGCGATACGCAGTATTTT
CASSFGLLLKGDTQYF
>TRBJ1-2|TRBV9|NA
TGTGCCAGCAGCGACGGGGGCAGTCCCAAAAATGGCTACACCTTC
CASSDGGSPKNGYTF
>TRBJ2-7|TRBV6-5|NA
TGTGCCAGCAGTTACTCAACAGGACCGACCTACGAGCAGTACTTC
CASSYSTGPTYEQYF
>TRBJ2-5|TRBV6-6|TRBD2
TGTGCCAGCAGTTACTCGGCGGGGGGCTTGAAAGAGACCCAGTACTTC
CASSYSAGGLKETQYF
>TRBJ2-2|TRBV11-1|NA
TGTGCCAGCAGCTTAAGTCTCAGTAGGATCGGGGAGCTGTTTTTT
CASSLSLSRIGELFF
>TRBJ2-3|TRBV28|NA
TGTGCCAGCAGTTCTACAGATACGCAGTATTTT
CASSSTDTQYF
>TRBJ1-2|TRBV7-8|TRBD1
TGTGCCAGCAGACGGACAGGGACGATGGGCTACACCTTC
CASRRTGTMGYTF
>TRBJ2-1|TRBV4-1|NA
TGCGCCAGCAGCCAAGGTCAGGGGTACAATGAGCAGTTCTTC
CASSQGQGYNEQFF
>TRBJ2-3|TRBV29-1|TRBD2
TGCAGCGTTTTGGTTAAGCTGTCGGGTGGAACGGGAGGGCCGGCAGATACGCAGTATTTT
CSVLVKLSGGTGGPADTQYF
>TRBJ1-4|TRBV16|NA
TGTGCCAGCAGCCTCCTACAGGGTGGGGAAAAACTGTTTTTT
CASSLLQGGEKLFF